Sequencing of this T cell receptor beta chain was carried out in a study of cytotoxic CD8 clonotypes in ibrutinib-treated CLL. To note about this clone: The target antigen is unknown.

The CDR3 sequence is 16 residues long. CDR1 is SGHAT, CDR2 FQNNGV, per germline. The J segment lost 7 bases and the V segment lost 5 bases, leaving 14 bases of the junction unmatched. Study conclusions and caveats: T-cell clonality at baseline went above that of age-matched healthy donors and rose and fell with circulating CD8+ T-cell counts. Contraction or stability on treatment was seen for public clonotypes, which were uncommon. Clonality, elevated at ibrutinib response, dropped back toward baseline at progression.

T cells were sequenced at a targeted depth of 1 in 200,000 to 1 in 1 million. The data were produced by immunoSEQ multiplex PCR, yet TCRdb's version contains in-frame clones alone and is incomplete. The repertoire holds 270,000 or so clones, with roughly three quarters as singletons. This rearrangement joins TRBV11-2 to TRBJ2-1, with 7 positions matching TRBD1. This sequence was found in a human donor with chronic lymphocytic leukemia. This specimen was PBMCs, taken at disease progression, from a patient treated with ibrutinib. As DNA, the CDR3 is TGTGCCAGCAGCAGCCCTAGGGGGCTTCAGCCTAATGAGCAGTTCTTC. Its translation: CASSSPRGLQPNEQFF.